The entry that follows covers one TCR beta chain sequence. The data were taken from a study of cytomegalovirus exposure and HLA in healthy donors. Trimming removed 3 bases at V and 7 bases at J, with 10 bases between. The length of the CDR3 is 13 residues. CDR1 and CDR2 (germline): SGHNT, YYREEE (reference sequence). PCR was performed using 60 Vbeta and 13 Jbeta primers. This table comes from immunoSEQ multiplex PCR, and its TCRdb copy is limited to in-frame clones, with some not included. The sample yields about 140,000 clones, 70% to 75% seen once. The sample taken for sequencing was PBMCs. The sequence derives from a woman aged 40 to 55 in good health and CMV-seronegative. The rearrangement uses TRBV5-4 and TRBJ1-4; D gene unclear. The CDR3 nucleotides read TGTGCCAGCAGCTCCGGACTGACTGAAAAACTGTTTTTT. Amino acids: CASSSGLTEKLFF.